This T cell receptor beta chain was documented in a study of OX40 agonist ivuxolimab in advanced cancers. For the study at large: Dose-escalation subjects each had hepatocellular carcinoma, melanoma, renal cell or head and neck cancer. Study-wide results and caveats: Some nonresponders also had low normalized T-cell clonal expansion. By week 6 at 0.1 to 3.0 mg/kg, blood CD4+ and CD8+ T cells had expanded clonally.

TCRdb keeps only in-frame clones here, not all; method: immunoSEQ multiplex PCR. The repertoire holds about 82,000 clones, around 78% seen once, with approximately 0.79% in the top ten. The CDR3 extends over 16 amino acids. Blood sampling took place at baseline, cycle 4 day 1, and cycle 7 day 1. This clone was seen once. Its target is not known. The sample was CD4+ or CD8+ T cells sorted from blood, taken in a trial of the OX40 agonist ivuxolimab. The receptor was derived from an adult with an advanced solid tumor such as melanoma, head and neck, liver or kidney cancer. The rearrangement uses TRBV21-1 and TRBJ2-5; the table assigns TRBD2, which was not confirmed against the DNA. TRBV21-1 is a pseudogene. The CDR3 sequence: CASSKRAGRALGTQYF. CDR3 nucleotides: TGTGCCAGCAGCAAGCGGGCAGGGAGGGCATTAGGGACCCAGTACTTC.